These 10 T cell receptor beta chains originate from one sample sequenced in a study of radiation and T cells in renal cell carcinoma. The time point was: blood 4 weeks post-SBRT, at nephrectomy. Stated treatment: 15 Gy SBRT to primary tumor, nephrectomy 4 weeks later. Data came from immunoSEQ multiplex PCR; TCRdb stores just in-frame clones and leaves some out. The sample records some 150,000 clones, 70% to 90% being singletons. The sequencing here drew on blood, taken from a patient whose treatment included radiotherapy and nephrectomy. The origin of the receptors is a woman aged 45-65 years with renal cell carcinoma.

The chain has TRBV27 and TRBJ2-1; possibly TRBD1 for D (6 bases). Germline CDR1 is MNHEY and CDR2 is SMNVEV (reference sequence). Trimming shortened V by 5 bases and J by 4 bases, and 9 bases separated the two germline ends. The CDR3 has 13 amino acids. CDR3 sequence: CASSTGQYNEQFF. In DNA form, the CDR3 reads TGTGCCAGCAGTACCGGACAGTACAATGAGCAGTTCTTC.

This clone showed up just a few times. The chain has TRBV5-1 and TRBJ2-2; weak D call: TRBD2 (7 bases). V was shortened by 0 bases and J by 3 bases, with 15 bases between the two germline ends. CDR1 and CDR2 (germline): SGHRS, YFSETQ. CDR3 size: 17 residues. DNA for the CDR3: TGCGCCAGCAGCTTGGCCCCGGGGGGCAGGGACACCGGGGAGCTGTTTTTT. Encoded protein: CASSLAPGGRDTGELFF.

The chain is built from TRBV6-6 and TRBJ1-2; D is ambiguous. Germline values: CDR1 MNHNY, CDR2 SVGAGI (reference sequence). V was clipped by 0 bases and J by 6 bases, with 8 bases between them. This CDR3 has 13 amino acids. CDR3 loop: CASSYSQGHGYTF. The CDR3 DNA reads TGTGCCAGCAGTTACTCGCAAGGCCATGGCTACACCTTC.

This chain connects TRBV27 to TRBJ1-2, with unresolved D. The CDR3 length is 13 residues. Looked up from germline, CDR1 is MNHEY and CDR2 is SMNVEV (reference sequence). V lost 8 bases and J lost 3, with 13 bases in between. The CDR3 coding sequence is TGTGCCAGCTCGGGGAACATGGACTATGGCTACACCTTC. This sequence encodes CASSGNMDYGYTF.

The chain combines TRBV7-9 with TRBJ2-7; D possibly corresponds to TRBD2 (6 bases). CDR1 is SEHNR, CDR2 FQNEAQ, per germline (reference sequence). Trimming shortened V by 2 bases and J by 0 bases, and 8 bases separated the two germline ends. This CDR3 is built from 14 residues. The CDR3 DNA is TGTGCCAGCAGCTTAATGGGGGGCTCCTACGAGCAGTACTTC. Translating it yields CASSLMGGSYEQYF.

The gene calls are TRBV10-1 and TRBJ2-1, with 7 positions matching TRBD2. CDR1 is WNHNN and CDR2 is SYGVQD in the germline V gene (reference sequence). The trim removed 1 base at V and 7 bases at J, leaving 10 bases unmatched. CDR3 size: 16 residues. The CDR3 coding sequence is TGCGCCAGCAGTGAGTGGGGGGGAGGGCCGCCGAATGAGCAGTTCTTC. Translated: CASSEWGGGPPNEQFF.

The CDR3 DNA reads TGCGCCAGCAGCCAGGGAGCGGGAGCGTACGAGCAGTTCTTC. This translates into CASSQGAGAYEQFF. This chain uses TRBV4-3 with TRBJ2-1, with TRBD2 matching 8 bases. CDR1 is LGHNA, CDR2 YSLEER, per germline. With 3 bases clipped from V and 10 bases from J, the junction kept 8 bases outside the gene matches. The CDR3 consists of 14 residues.

V and J are TRBV11-2 and TRBJ2-7, with TRBD1 as a possible D gene (5 bases). The CDR3 length is 14 residues. Germline V lookup: CDR1 SGHAT, CDR2 FQNNGV. The germline V and J ends were trimmed by 4 bases and 4 bases, with 14 bases remaining between them. Here the CDR3 reads CASSSLRETYEQYF. The CDR3 DNA reads TGTGCCAGCAGCTCGCTCAGGGAAACTTACGAGCAGTACTTC.

This clone has only a few counts. The gene calls are TRBV7-7 and TRBJ2-2, with TRBD1 as a possible D gene (6 bases). The V gene lost 1 base and the J gene lost 4 bases, with 10 bases spanning the gap. Germline V gene data show CDR1 as SSHAT and CDR2 as FNYEAQ (reference sequence). The CDR3 covers 15 residues. The CDR3 nucleotides are TGTGCCAGCAGCTTAGACAGGGAAGGCACCGGGGAGCTGTTTTTT. The encoded protein is CASSLDREGTGELFF.

This clone has more than one count but fewer than ten. The CDR3 DNA follows: TGCGCCAGCAGCCAAGATAAGCGGGGCGAGAAAGAGACCCAGTACTTC. This translates into CASSQDKRGEKETQYF. The J gene is TRBJ2-5, the V gene TRBV4-1, with 7 bases matching TRBD2. Unmatched junction bases numbered 7, after V lost 0 bases and J lost 3 bases. From germline, CDR1 is MGHRA and CDR2 YSYEKL. The CDR3 totals 16 residues.